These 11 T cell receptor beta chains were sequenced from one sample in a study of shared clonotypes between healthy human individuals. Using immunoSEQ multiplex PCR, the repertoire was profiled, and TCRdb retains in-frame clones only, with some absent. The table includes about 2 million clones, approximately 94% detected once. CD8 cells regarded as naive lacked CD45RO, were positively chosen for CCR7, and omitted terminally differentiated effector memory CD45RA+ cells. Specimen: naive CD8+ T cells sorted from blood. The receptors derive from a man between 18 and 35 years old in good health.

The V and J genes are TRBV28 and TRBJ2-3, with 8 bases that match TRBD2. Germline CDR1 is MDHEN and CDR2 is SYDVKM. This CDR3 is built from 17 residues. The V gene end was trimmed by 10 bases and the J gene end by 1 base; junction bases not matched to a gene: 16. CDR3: CATQLLGGAGGTDTQYF. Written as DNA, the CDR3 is TGTGCCACCCAATTGCTCGGGGGGGCCGGGGGCACAGATACGCAGTATTTT.

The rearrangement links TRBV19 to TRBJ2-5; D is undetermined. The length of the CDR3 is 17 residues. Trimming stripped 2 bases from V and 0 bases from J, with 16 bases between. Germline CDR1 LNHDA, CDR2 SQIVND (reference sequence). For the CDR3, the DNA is TGTGCCAGTAGTATACGGTCAGGACCCTTTTACCAAGAGACCCAGTACTTC. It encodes CASSIRSGPFYQETQYF.

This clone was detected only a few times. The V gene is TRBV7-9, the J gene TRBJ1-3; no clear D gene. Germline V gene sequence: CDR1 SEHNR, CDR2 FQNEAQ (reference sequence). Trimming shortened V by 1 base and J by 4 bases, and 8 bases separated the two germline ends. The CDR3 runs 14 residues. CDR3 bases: TGTGCCAGCAGCTTAGGGGGAGACGGAAACACCATATATTTT. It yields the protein CASSLGGDGNTIYF.

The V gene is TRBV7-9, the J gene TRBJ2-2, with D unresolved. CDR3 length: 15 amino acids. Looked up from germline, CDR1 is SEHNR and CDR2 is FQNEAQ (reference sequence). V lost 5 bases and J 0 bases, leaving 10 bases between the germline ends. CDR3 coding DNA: TGTGCCAGCAGCCCACCCTCCGCGAACACCGGGGAGCTGTTTTTT. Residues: CASSPPSANTGELFF. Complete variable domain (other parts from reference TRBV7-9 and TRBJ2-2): DTGVSQNPRHKITKRGQNVTFRCDPISEHNRLYWYRQTLGQGPEFLTYFQNEAQLEKSRLLSDRFSAERPKGSFSTLEIQRTEQGDSAMYLCASSPPSANTGELFFGEGSRLTVL.

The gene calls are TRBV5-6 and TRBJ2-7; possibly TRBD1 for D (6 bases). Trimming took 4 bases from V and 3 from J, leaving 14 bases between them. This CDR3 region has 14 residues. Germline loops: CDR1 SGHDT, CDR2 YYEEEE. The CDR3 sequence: CASSPPQGVYEQYF. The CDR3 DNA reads TGTGCCAGCAGCCCCCCACAGGGCGTCTACGAGCAGTACTTC.

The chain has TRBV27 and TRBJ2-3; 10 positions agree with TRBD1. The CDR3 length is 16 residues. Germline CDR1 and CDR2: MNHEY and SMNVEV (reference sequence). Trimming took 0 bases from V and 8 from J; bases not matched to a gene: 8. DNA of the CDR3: TGTGCCAGCAGTTTATCCCTCGGGACAGGGGCCCCTACGCAGTATTTT. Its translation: CASSLSLGTGAPTQYF.

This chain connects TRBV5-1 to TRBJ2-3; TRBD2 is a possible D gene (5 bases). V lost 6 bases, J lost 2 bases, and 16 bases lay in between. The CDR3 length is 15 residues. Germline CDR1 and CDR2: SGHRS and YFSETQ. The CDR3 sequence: CASTNERQITDTQYF. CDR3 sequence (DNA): TGCGCCAGCACCAATGAGCGGCAGATCACAGATACGCAGTATTTT.

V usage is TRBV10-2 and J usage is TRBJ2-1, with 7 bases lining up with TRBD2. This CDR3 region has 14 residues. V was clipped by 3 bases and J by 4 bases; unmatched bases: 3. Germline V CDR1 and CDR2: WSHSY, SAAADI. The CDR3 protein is CASSEKREYNEQFF. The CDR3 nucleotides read TGCGCCAGCAGTGAAAAGCGGGAATACAATGAGCAGTTCTTC.

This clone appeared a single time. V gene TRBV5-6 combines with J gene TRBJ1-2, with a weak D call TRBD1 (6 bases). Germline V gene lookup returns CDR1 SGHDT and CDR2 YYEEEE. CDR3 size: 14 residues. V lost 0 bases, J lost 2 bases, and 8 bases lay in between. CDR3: CASSLGQVNYGYTF. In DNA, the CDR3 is TGTGCCAGCAGCTTGGGACAGGTGAACTATGGCTACACCTTC.

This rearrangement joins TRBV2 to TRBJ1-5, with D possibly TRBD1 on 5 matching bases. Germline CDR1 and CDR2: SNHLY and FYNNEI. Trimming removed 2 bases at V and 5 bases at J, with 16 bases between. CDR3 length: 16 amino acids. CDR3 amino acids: CASSEPADTDHQPQHF. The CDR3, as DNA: TGTGCCAGCAGTGAACCGGCGGACACGGACCATCAGCCCCAGCATTTT.

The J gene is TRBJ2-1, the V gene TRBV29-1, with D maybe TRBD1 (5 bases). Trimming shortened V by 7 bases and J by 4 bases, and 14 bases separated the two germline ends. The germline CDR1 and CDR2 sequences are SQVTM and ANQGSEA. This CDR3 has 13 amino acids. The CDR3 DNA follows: TGCAGCGCCTTCCCGGACAATTACAATGAGCAGTTCTTC. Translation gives CSAFPDNYNEQFF.